Described below is a single T cell receptor (beta chain) sequence and its context. Trimming removed 2 bases from V and 7 bases from J; junction bases left unmatched: 12. Germline CDR1 is SGHTA and CDR2 is FQGNSA. CDR3 length equals 16 residues. Authors' data handling: Amplification of reference gene primers provided the estimated nucleated cell counts. Profiled with immunoSEQ multiplex PCR; TCRdb holds only in-frame clones, not every one. V, J and clone size reflect that table, while D and trimming were determined from the DNA. This table has about 400,000 clones, roughly 90% appearing once. The data are from a study of blood T cell repertoires in COVID-19. Study-level background: T cells, B-cell-depleted T cells, or PBMCs provided the cDNA or gDNA that served as material.

Material for sequencing was peripheral blood. The clonotype comes from a woman in her 30s with active or convalescent COVID-19. V usage is TRBV7-2 and J usage is TRBJ2-7; 9 positions agree with TRBD2. The CDR3 loop is CASSLIPGGRAREQYF. The CDR3 DNA follows: TGTGCCAGCAGCTTAATTCCCGGCGGGAGGGCTCGGGAGCAGTACTTC.